This T cell receptor beta chain was sequenced for a study of cytomegalovirus exposure and HLA in healthy donors. Only in-frame clones appear in the TCRdb table, and some are missing; sequencing was by immunoSEQ multiplex PCR. This table holds about 180,000 clones, roughly 85% found once. This CDR3 spans 13 amino acids. Germline assignment: CDR1 SGHNT and CDR2 YENEEA. Trimming cost V 0 bases and J 7 bases, with 7 bases left between them. The study, taken as a whole, reports: Most TCR sequences were rare, but some public TCRs occurred in many donors. The study put 150 or so TCR beta chains on its list as cytomegalovirus-associated.

This clone came up a few times. Its antigen is not identified. The sequenced material came from PBMCs. This clonotype was sampled from a young man in good health and CMV-seropositive. The rearrangement links TRBV11-3 to TRBJ2-1; D not certain. CDR3 bases: TGTGCCAGCAGCTTAGATCCTAGGAATGAGCAGTTCTTC. Residues: CASSLDPRNEQFF.